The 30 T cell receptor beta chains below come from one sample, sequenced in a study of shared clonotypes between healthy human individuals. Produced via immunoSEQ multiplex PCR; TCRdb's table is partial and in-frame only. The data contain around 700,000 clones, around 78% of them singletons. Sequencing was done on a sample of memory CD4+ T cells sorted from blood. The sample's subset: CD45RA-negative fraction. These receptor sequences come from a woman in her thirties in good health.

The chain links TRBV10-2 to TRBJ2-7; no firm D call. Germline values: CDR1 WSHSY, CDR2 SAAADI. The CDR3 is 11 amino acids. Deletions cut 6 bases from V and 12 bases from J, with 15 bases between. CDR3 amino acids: CASSPDSSRYF. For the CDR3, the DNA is TGCGCCAGCAGCCCTGACTCGAGCAGGTACTTC.

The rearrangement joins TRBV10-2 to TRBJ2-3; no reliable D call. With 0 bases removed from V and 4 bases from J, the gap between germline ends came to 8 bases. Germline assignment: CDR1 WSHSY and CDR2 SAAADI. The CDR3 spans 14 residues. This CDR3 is CASSESGFSDTQYF. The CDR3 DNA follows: TGCGCCAGCAGTGAGTCTGGGTTCTCAGATACGCAGTATTTT.

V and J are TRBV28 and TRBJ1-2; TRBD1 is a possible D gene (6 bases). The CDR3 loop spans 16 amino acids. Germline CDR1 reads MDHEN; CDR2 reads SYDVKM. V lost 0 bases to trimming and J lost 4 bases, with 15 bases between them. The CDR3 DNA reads TGTGCCAGCAGTTTATGGGAGGATCAGGGGAGCTATGGCTACACCTTC. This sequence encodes CASSLWEDQGSYGYTF.

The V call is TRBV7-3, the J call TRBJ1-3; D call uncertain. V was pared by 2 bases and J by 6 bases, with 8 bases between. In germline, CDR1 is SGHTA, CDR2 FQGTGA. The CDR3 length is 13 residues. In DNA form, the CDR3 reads TGTGCCAGCAGCTTAGGGGTTGTAAACACCATATATTTT. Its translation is CASSLGVVNTIYF.

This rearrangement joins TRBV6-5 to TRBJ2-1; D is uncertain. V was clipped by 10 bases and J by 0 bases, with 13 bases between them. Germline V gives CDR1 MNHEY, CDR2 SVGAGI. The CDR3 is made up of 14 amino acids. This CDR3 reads CATNSRSSYNEQFF. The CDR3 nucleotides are TGTGCCACCAATAGCCGGAGCTCCTACAATGAGCAGTTCTTC.

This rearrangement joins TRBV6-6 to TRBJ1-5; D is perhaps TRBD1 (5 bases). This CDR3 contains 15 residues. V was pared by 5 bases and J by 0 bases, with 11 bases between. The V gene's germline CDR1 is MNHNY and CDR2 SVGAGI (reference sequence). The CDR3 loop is CASSLTENSNQPQHF. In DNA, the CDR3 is TGTGCCAGCAGTCTGACAGAAAATAGCAATCAGCCCCAGCATTTT.

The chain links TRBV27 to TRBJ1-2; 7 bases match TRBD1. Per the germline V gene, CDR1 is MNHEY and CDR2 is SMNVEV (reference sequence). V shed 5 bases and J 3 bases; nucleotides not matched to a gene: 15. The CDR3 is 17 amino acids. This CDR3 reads CASSIRRDSPADYGYTF. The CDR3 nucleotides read TGTGCCAGCAGTATAAGACGGGACAGCCCCGCGGACTATGGCTACACCTTC.

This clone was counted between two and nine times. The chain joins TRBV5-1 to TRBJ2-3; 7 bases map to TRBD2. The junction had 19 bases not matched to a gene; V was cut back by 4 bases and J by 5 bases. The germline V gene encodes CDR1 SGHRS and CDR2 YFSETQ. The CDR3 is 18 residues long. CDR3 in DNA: TGCGCCAGCAGCCCGGGGGGTCCCGGCGCGGGGTGGCAAGATACGCAGTATTTT. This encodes CASSPGGPGAGWQDTQYF.

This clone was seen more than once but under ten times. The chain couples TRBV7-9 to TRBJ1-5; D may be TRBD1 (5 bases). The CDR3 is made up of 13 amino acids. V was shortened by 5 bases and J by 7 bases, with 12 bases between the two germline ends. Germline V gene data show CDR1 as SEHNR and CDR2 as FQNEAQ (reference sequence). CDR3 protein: CASSPREDQPQHF. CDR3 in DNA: TGTGCCAGCAGCCCCAGGGAGGACCAGCCCCAGCATTTT.

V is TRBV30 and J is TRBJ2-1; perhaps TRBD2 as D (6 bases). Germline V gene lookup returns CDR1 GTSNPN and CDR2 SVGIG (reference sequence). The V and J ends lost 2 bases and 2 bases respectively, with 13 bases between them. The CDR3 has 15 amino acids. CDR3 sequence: CAWSRSSGAYNEQFF. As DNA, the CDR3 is TGTGCCTGGAGTCGGAGTAGCGGAGCCTACAATGAGCAGTTCTTC.

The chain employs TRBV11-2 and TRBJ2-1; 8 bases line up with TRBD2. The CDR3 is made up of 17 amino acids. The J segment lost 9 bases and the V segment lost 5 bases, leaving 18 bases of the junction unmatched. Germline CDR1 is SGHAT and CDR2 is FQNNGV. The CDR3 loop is CASSPFGRDPRLSEQFF. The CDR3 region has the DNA TGTGCCAGCAGCCCGTTCGGGAGGGACCCTCGACTCAGTGAGCAGTTCTTC.

CDR3 DNA sequence: TGTGCCAGCAGCTTGATCGGGGCCGACGTTGAAGCTTTCTTT. This sequence encodes CASSLIGADVEAFF. The gene calls are TRBV5-4 and TRBJ1-1; TRBD1 is a possible D gene (5 bases). The V and J ends lost 1 base and 7 bases respectively, with 14 bases between them. CDR3 length equals 14 residues. Germline V CDR1 and CDR2: SGHNT, YYREEE (reference sequence).

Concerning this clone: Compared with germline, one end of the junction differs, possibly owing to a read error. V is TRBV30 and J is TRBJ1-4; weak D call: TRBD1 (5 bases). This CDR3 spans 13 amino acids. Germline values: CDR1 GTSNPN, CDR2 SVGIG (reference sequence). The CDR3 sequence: CAWSVELGVGVKF. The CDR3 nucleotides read TGTGCCTGGAGTGTAGAATTGGGGGTCGGAGTAAAATTT. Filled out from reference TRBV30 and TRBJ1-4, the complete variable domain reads SQTIHQWPATLVQPVGSPLSLECTVEGTSNPNLYWYRQAAGRGLQLLFYSVGIGQISSEVPQNLSASRPQDRQFILSSKKLLLSDSGFYLCAWSVELGVGVKFGSGTQLSVL.

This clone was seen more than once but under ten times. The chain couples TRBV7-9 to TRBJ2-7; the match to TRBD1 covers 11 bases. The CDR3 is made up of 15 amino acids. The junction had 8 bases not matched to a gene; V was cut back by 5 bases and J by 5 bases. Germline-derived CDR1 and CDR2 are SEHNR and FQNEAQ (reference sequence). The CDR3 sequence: CASSIRDRGSHEQYF. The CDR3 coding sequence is TGTGCCAGCAGCATCCGGGACAGGGGGTCCCACGAGCAGTACTTC.

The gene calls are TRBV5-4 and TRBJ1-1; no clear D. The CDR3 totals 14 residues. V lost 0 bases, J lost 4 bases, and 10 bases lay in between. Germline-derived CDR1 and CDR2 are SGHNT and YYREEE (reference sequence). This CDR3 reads CASSLELGITEAFF. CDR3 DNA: TGTGCCAGCAGCTTGGAGCTGGGTATCACTGAAGCTTTCTTT.

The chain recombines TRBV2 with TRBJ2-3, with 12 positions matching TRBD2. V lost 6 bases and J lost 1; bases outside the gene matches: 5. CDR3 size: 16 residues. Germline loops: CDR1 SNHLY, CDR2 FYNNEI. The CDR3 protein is CASRNRLAGGTDTQYF. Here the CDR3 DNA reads TGTGCCAGCAGGAACCGACTAGCGGGAGGCACAGATACGCAGTATTTT.

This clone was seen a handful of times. The CDR3 DNA sequence: TGTGCCAGTAGGGGGTACCAAGAGACCCAGTACTTC. Its protein is CASRGYQETQYF. V gene TRBV19 combines with J gene TRBJ2-5, with D uncertain. The CDR3 totals 12 residues. Trimming cost V 6 bases and J 0 bases, with 5 bases left between them. In germline, CDR1 is LNHDA, CDR2 SQIVND (reference sequence).

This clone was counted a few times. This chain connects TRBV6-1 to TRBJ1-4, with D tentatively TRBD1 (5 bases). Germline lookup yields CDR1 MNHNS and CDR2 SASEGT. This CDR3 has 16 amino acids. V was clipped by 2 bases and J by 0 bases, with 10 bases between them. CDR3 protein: CASSEYAGATNEKLFF. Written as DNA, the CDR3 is TGTGCCAGCAGTGAATACGCGGGGGCAACTAATGAAAAACTGTTTTTT.

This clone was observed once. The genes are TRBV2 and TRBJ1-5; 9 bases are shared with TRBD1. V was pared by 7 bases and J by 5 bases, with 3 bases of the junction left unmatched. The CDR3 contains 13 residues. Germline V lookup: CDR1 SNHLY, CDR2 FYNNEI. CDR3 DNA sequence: TGTGCCAGCAAACAGGGGGCGGATCAGCCCCAGCATTTT. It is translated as CASKQGADQPQHF.

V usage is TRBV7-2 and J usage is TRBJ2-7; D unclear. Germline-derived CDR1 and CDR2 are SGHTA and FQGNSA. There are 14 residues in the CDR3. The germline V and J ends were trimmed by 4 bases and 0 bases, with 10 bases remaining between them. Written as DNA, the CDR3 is TGTGCCAGCAGCTCCCGAGGCACCTCCTACGAGCAGTACTTC. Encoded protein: CASSSRGTSYEQYF.

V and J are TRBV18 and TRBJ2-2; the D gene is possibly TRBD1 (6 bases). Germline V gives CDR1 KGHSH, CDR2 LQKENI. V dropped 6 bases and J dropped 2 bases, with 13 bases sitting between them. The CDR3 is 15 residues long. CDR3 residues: CASSQQGFNTGELFF. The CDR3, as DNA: TGTGCCAGCTCGCAACAGGGTTTCAACACCGGGGAGCTGTTTTTT.

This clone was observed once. The CDR3 nucleotides are TGTGCCATCAGTGATAGCGGGATCTTTAATCAGCCCCAGCATTTT. Amino acid sequence: CAISDSGIFNQPQHF. The rearrangement links TRBV10-3 to TRBJ1-5; D not certain. This CDR3 contains 15 residues. Trimming shortened V by 3 bases and J by 4 bases, and 13 bases separated the two germline ends. Looked up from germline, CDR1 is ENHRY and CDR2 is SYGVKD.

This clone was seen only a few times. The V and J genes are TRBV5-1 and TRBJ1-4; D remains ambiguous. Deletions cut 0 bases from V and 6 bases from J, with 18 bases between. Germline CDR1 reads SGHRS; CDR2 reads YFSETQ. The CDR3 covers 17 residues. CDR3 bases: TGCGCCAGCAGCTTGGGTAACTCGGGCACGTCGGATGAAAAACTGTTTTTT. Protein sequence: CASSLGNSGTSDEKLFF.

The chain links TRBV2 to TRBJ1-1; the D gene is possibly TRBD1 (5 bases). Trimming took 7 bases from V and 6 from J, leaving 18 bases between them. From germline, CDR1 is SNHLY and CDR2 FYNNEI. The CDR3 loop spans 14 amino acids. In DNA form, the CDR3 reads TGTGCCAGCATAGAGACCAGGGATGTCTCTGAAGCTTTCTTT. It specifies CASIETRDVSEAFF.

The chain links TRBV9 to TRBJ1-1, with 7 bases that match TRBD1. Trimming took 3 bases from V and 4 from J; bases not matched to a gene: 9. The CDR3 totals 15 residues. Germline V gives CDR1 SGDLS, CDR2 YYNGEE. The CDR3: CASSANRGGSTEAFF. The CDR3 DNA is TGTGCCAGCAGCGCCAACAGGGGCGGGAGCACTGAAGCTTTCTTT.

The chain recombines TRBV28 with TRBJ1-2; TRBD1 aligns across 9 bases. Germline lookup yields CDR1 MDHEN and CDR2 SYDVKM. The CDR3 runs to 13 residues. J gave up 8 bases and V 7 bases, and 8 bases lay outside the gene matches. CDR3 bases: TGTGCCAGCAAGATACAGGGGGCTGGAGGCTACACCTTC. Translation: CASKIQGAGGYTF.

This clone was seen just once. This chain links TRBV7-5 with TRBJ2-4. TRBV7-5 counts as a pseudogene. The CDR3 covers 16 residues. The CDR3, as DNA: TGTGTCAGAAGCTCTCGCCTCCGAGGGCAGGGAAACATTCAGTACTTC. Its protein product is CVRSSRLRGQGNIQYF.

The CDR3 nucleotides read TGTGCCAGCAGTTTGTCGCCCCCCAGGGTAGAAGCTTTCTTT. This codes for CASSLSPPRVEAFF. The rearrangement joins TRBV28 to TRBJ1-1; possibly TRBD1 for D (5 bases). The V gene's germline CDR1 is MDHEN and CDR2 SYDVKM. The length of the CDR3 is 14 residues. V lost 3 bases and J 8 bases, leaving 16 bases between the germline ends.

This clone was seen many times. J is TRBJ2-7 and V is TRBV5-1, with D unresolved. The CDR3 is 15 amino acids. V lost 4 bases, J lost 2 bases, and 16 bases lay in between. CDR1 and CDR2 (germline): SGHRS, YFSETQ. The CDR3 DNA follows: TGCGCCAGCAGCCCCGTCCTTGGGGAAGCCTACGAGCAGTACTTC. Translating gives CASSPVLGEAYEQYF.

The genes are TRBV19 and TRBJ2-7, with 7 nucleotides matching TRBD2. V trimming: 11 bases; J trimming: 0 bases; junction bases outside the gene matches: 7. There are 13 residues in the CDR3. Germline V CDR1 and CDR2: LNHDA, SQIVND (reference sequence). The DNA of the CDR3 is TGTGCCGGAGTAGCGGGCCGCTCCTACGAGCAGTACTTC. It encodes CAGVAGRSYEQYF.